This TCR beta chain was captured in a study of T cell repertoires in cytomegalovirus infection. About the research overall: Public signatures in TCR beta pointed to CMV infection and matching HLA type. Overall study findings and caveats: Carriers of CMV plus the relevant HLA were identified by cumulative public TCR beta family frequency. There were HLA-C-restricted CMV-specific TCR beta clonotypes dominating the ex vivo response.

Each CDR3 protein is one row after TCRdb ran MiXCR on the reads. The table shows about 320,000 distinct CDR3 sequences, with approximately 9.5% occurring only once. V was clipped by 1 base and J by 5 bases, with 11 bases between them. The germline V gene encodes CDR1 SGHVS and CDR2 FQNEAQ. CDR3 length: 14 residues. The table lists this clonotype with many counts. Its antigen is currently unknown. The clonotype was recovered from a human donor in good health (CMV status not recorded). Some clones in this sample may be carry-over from other donors' samples. Sequencing was performed on PBMCs. The V gene is TRBV7-8, the J gene TRBJ2-5, with D unresolved. This CDR3 reads CASSLEPFLETQYF. As DNA, the CDR3 is TGTGCCAGCAGCTTAGAGCCTTTCTTGGAGACCCAGTACTTC. Full variable domain (outside the CDR3, taken from reference TRBV7-8 and TRBJ2-5): GAGVSQSPRYKVAKRGQDVALRCDPISGHVSLFWYQQALGQGPEFLTYFQNEAQLDKSGLPSDRFFAERPEGSVSTLKIQRTQQEDSAVYLCASSLEPFLETQYFGPGTRLLVL.